This T cell receptor beta chain originates from a study of identical twins. The study's findings and limits: Fewer insertions were carried by abundant cord blood beta clonotypes, but none was seen in memory repertoires. Conclusions leaned on cross-sectional statistical analysis and did not track the same donors over time.

CDR3 length: 18 residues. V lost 6 bases to trimming and J lost 2 bases; unmatched junction nucleotides: 15. Note on this clonotype: Its target is unknown.

TCRdb redid the calling of the 5' RACE reads with MiXCR, one entry per CDR3 protein. The sample comprises some 630,000 distinct CDR3 sequences, roughly 7.1% of which are singletons, and around 1.6% rests with the top ten. The data also belong to a second study, concerning yellow fever vaccine responses in identical twins. This second report adds: Vaccine-induced T cell responses in twins were reportedly observed to appear partly convergent, partly personalized.

Sequenced: PBMCs. The TCR originated in a young woman in good health. This sequence joins TRBV12-3 or TRBV12-4 and TRBJ2-4; TRBD1 agrees at 8 bases. CDR3 bases: TGTGCCAGCAGCCCCTGGACAGGGACTGATCGGACCAAAAACATTCAGTACTTC. Amino acid sequence: CASSPWTGTDRTKNIQYF.